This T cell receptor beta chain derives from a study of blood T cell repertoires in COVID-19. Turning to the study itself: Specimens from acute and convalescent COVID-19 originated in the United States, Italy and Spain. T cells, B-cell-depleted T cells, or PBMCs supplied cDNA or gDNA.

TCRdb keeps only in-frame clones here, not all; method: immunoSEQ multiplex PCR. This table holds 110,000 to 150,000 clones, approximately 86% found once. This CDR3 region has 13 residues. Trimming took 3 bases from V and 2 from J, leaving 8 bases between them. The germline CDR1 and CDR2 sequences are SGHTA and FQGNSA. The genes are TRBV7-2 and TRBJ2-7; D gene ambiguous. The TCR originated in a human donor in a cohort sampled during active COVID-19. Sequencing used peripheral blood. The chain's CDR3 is CASSLGNPYEQYF. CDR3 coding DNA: TGTGCCAGCAGCTTGGGCAACCCCTACGAGCAGTACTTC.